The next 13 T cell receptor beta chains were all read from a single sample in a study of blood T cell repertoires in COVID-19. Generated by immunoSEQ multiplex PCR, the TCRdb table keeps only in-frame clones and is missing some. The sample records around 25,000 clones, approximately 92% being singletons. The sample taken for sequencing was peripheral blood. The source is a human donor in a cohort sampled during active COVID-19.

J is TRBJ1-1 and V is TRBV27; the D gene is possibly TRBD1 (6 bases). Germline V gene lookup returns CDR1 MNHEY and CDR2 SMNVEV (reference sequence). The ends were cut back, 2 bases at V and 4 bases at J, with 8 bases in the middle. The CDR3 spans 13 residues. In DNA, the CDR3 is TGTGCCAGCAGTTTAAGGGGGTCCACTGAAGCTTTCTTT. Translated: CASSLRGSTEAFF.

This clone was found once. The CDR3, as DNA: TGTGCCAGCAGCCCTTGGGACAGGGAGTACCAGCCCCAGCATTTT. It translates to CASSPWDREYQPQHF. J is TRBJ1-5 and V is TRBV16; 9 bases agree with TRBD1. Germline lookup yields CDR1 KGHSY and CDR2 FQNENV. CDR3 size: 15 residues. V shed 4 bases, J shed 7 bases, and the junction held 8 bases outside the gene matches.

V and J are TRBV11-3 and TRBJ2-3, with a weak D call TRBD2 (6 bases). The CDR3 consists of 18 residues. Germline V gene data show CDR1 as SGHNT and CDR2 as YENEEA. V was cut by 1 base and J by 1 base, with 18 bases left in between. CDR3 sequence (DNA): TGTGCCAGCAGCTTAGGTTTTAGCGGCAACAGCGGCACAGATACGCAGTATTTT. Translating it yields CASSLGFSGNSGTDTQYF. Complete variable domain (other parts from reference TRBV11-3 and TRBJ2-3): EAGVVQSPRYKIIEKKQPVAFWCNPISGHNTLYWYLQNLGQGPELLIRYENEEAVDDSQLPKDRFSAERLKGVDSTLKIQPAELGDSAVYLCASSLGFSGNSGTDTQYFGPGTRLTVL.

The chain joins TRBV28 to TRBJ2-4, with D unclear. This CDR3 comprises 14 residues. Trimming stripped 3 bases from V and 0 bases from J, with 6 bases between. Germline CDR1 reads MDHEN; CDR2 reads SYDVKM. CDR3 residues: CASSFLVAKNIQYF. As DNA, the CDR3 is TGTGCCAGCAGTTTTCTTGTAGCCAAAAACATTCAGTACTTC.

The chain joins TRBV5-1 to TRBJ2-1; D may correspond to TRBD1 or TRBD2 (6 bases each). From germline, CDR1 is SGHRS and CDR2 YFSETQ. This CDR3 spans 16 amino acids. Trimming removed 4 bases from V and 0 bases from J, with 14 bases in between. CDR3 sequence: CASSVGGLSSYNEQFF. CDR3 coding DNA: TGCGCCAGCAGCGTGGGGGGCTTGAGCTCCTACAATGAGCAGTTCTTC.

In nucleotides, the CDR3 is TGTGCCAGCAGCCCCAGCTTTGGACAGGGTCCGGGTGAAAAACTGTTTTTT. As protein: CASSPSFGQGPGEKLFF. This sequence joins TRBV3-1 (or the pseudogene TRBV3-2) and TRBJ1-4; 8 nucleotides align to TRBD1. The junction had 14 bases not matched to a gene; V was cut back by 4 bases and J by 7 bases. The CDR3 is 17 residues long. Germline V gene lookup returns CDR1 LGHDT and CDR2 YNNKEL (reference sequence).

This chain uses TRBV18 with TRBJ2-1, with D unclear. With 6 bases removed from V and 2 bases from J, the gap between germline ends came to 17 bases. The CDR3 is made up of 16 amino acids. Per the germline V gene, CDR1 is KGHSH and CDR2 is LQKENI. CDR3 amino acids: CASSQNTRRTYNEQFF. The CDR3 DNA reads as TGTGCCAGCTCCCAAAACACGAGGAGAACCTACAATGAGCAGTTCTTC.

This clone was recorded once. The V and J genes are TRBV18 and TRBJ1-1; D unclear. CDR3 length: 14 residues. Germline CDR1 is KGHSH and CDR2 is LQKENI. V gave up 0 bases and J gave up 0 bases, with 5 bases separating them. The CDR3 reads CASSPPAVNTEAFF. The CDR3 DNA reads TGTGCCAGCTCACCACCGGCAGTGAACACTGAAGCTTTCTTT.

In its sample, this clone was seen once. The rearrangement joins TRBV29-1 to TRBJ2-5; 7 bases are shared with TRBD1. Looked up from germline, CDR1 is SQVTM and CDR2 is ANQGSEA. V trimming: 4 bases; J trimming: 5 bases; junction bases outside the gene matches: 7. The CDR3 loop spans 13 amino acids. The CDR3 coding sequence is TGCAGCGTTGTGAAGGGGGCTGGGGAGACCCAGTACTTC. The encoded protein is CSVVKGAGETQYF.

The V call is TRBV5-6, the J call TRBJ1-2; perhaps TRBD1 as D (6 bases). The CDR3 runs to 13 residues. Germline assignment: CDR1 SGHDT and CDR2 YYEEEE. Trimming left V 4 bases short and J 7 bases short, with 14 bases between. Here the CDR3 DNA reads TGTGCCAGCAGCCGGGACACCTCAACTGGCTACACCTTC. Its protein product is CASSRDTSTGYTF.

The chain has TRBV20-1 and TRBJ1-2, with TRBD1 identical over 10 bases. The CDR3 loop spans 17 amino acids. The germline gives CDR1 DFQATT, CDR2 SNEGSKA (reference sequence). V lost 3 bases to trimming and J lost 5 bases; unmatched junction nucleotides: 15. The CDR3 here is CSASDPGQGFLEYGYTF. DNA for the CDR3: TGCAGTGCTAGTGACCCGGGACAGGGGTTTTTAGAGTATGGCTACACCTTC.

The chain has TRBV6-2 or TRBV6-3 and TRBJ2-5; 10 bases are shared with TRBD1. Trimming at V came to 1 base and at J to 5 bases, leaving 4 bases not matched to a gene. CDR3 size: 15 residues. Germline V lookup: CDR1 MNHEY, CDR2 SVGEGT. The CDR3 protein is CASSYWGTGEETQYF. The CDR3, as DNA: TGTGCCAGCAGTTACTGGGGGACAGGGGAGGAGACCCAGTACTTC.

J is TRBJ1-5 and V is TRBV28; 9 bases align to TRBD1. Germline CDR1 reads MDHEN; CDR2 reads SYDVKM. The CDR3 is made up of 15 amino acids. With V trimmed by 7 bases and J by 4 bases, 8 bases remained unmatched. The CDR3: CASTGTGRKNQPQHF. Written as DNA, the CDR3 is TGTGCCAGCACCGGGACAGGGAGGAAAAATCAGCCCCAGCATTTT. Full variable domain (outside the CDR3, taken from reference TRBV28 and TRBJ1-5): DVKVTQSSRYLVKRTGEKVFLECVQDMDHENMFWYRQDPGLGLRLIYFSYDVKMKEKGDIPEGYSVSREKKERFSLILESASTNQTSMYLCASTGTGRKNQPQHFGDGTRLSIL.